Listed below are T cell receptor beta chains from one sample, sequenced in a study of T cells in Graves' hyperthyroidism and ophthalmopathy. TCRdb used MiXCR to reprocess the multiplex PCR reads, holding one entry per CDR3 protein. The table shows a few hundred thousand distinct CDR3 sequences, with around a sixth occurring only once. The sample comprised blood. These receptor sequences come from a woman between 45 and 65 years old with Graves' hyperthyroidism. Both conserved end residues are part of each CDR3. The order of the fields is V gene, J gene, CDR3 protein.

v_call: TRBV4-1; j_call: TRBJ2-3; cdr3_aa: CASSHNVGRTDTQYF
v_call: TRBV12-3/TRBV12-4; j_call: TRBJ1-5; cdr3_aa: CASSSSASNQPQHF
v_call: TRBV5-1; j_call: TRBJ1-5; cdr3_aa: CASSWGQVRGGYVGNQPQHF
v_call: TRBV28; j_call: TRBJ1-1; cdr3_aa: CASSSSGAENTEAFF
v_call: TRBV6-1; j_call: TRBJ1-5; cdr3_aa: CASREGQGGYQPQHF
v_call: TRBV28; j_call: TRBJ2-7; cdr3_aa: CASSPPGGGRAEEQYF
v_call: TRBV28; j_call: TRBJ2-5; cdr3_aa: CASSFFDRAGTQYF
v_call: TRBV3-1; j_call: TRBJ2-7; cdr3_aa: CASSQGVGQAYEQYF
v_call: TRBV25-1; j_call: TRBJ1-4; cdr3_aa: CASSRTAGTTNEKLFF
v_call: TRBV2; j_call: TRBJ1-5; cdr3_aa: CAGSDEVFSNQPQHF
v_call: TRBV12-3/TRBV12-4; j_call: TRBJ1-6; cdr3_aa: CASSFGELGSPLHF
v_call: TRBV20-1; j_call: TRBJ2-6; cdr3_aa: CSATRGSGANVLTF
v_call: TRBV28; j_call: TRBJ2-7; cdr3_aa: CASSVGLDAYEQYF
v_call: TRBV20-1; j_call: TRBJ1-2; cdr3_aa: CSAASYGYTF
v_call: TRBV20-1; j_call: TRBJ1-2; cdr3_aa: CSAADANYGYTF
v_call: TRBV28; j_call: TRBJ2-7; cdr3_aa: CASSSGWPYEQYF
v_call: TRBV3-1; j_call: TRBJ1-2; cdr3_aa: CASSQGEPGQGYGYTF
v_call: TRBV27; j_call: TRBJ2-1; cdr3_aa: CASAADTYNEQFF
v_call: TRBV12-3/TRBV12-4; j_call: TRBJ2-3; cdr3_aa: CASIFSGRGDTQYF
v_call: TRBV20-1; j_call: TRBJ1-6; cdr3_aa: CSAVEGGKNSPLHF
v_call: TRBV7-9; j_call: TRBJ2-2; cdr3_aa: CASSPLTNTGELFF
v_call: TRBV5-6; j_call: TRBJ2-1; cdr3_aa: CASSLGGVWVAGYNEQFF
v_call: TRBV5-1; j_call: TRBJ1-5; cdr3_aa: CASSPTGDPDQPQHF
v_call: TRBV2; j_call: TRBJ1-1; cdr3_aa: CANDIDRSTEAFF
v_call: TRBV5-1; j_call: TRBJ1-2; cdr3_aa: CASSSPTGGSGYTF
v_call: TRBV3-1; j_call: TRBJ2-2; cdr3_aa: CASSQELAGGHTGELFF
v_call: TRBV29-1; j_call: TRBJ1-1; cdr3_aa: CSVELGRENTEAFF
v_call: TRBV6-4; j_call: TRBJ2-3; cdr3_aa: CASSDTVESTDTQYF
v_call: TRBV2; j_call: TRBJ1-4; cdr3_aa: CASSESWVTNEKLFF
v_call: TRBV10-3; j_call: TRBJ1-3; cdr3_aa: CAISGTGTGNTIYF
v_call: TRBV27; j_call: TRBJ2-7; cdr3_aa: CASESGTGYEQYF
v_call: TRBV20-1; j_call: TRBJ2-7; cdr3_aa: CSARRPGGYEQYF
v_call: TRBV5-1; j_call: TRBJ2-3; cdr3_aa: CASSRGGQGTDTQYF
v_call: TRBV24-1; j_call: TRBJ1-5; cdr3_aa: CATSMTGTGGQPQHF
v_call: TRBV2; j_call: TRBJ2-3; cdr3_aa: CASNPLWGSTDTQYF
v_call: TRBV4-1; j_call: TRBJ2-4; cdr3_aa: CASSQGAGQGFDIQYF
v_call: TRBV15; j_call: TRBJ1-6; cdr3_aa: CATSRDGTGVNSPLHF